The 21 T cell receptor beta chains listed next were all sequenced from one sample in a study of cytomegalovirus exposure and HLA in healthy donors. Primers: 60 Vbeta forward and 13 Jbeta reverse. TCRdb keeps only in-frame clones here, not all; method: immunoSEQ multiplex PCR. This repertoire shows 90,000 to 120,000 clones, 75% found once; its top ten account for 4.5% to 5%. Sequenced sample: PBMCs. Receptors were obtained from a woman between 18 and 29 years old in good health and CMV-seropositive.

The chain couples TRBV10-3 to TRBJ2-4; TRBD2 matches at 12 bases. The J segment lost 0 bases and the V segment lost 6 bases, leaving 6 bases of the junction unmatched. The CDR3 loop spans 17 amino acids. Germline-derived CDR1 and CDR2 are ENHRY and SYGVKD. The CDR3 nucleotides read TGTGCCATCAGCGAACGGACTAGCGGGGTAGCCAAAAACATTCAGTACTTC. Its translation is CAISERTSGVAKNIQYF.

This chain joins TRBV7-9 and TRBJ2-3; 8 bases map to TRBD1. Germline trimming cut 1 base from V and 0 bases from J; bases unmatched to any gene: 0. The V gene's germline CDR1 is SEHNR and CDR2 FQNEAQ (reference sequence). This CDR3 is 15 amino acids long. Written as DNA, the CDR3 is TGTGCCAGCAGCTTAGACAGGGGGAGCACAGATACGCAGTATTTT. Its protein is CASSLDRGSTDTQYF.

J is TRBJ2-1 and V is TRBV7-2; tentative D call: TRBD1 (5 bases). V lost 1 base and J 2 bases, leaving 9 bases between the germline ends. This CDR3 spans 15 amino acids. CDR1 and CDR2 from the germline V gene are SGHTA and FQGNSA. CDR3 sequence reads: CASSLDKGPYNEQFF. For the CDR3, the DNA is TGTGCCAGCAGCTTAGATAAGGGGCCCTACAATGAGCAGTTCTTC.

V gene TRBV27 combines with J gene TRBJ2-7, with 9 bases aligning to TRBD1. CDR1 is MNHEY, CDR2 SMNVEV, per germline (reference sequence). The trim removed 5 bases at V and 6 bases at J, leaving 8 bases unmatched. CDR3 length: 14 amino acids. The CDR3 DNA reads as TGTGCCAGCAGTATTGGACAGGGGAATGGCGAGCAGTACTTC. Translation gives CASSIGQGNGEQYF.

This chain joins TRBV7-2 and TRBJ2-7; D is possibly TRBD2 (5 bases). This CDR3 comprises 15 residues. V shed 1 base and J shed 0 bases, with 10 bases lying between them. CDR1 is SGHTA, CDR2 FQGNSA, per germline. The CDR3 region is CASSLGGGTSYEQYF. In DNA, the CDR3 is TGTGCCAGCAGCTTAGGCGGAGGTACCTCCTACGAGCAGTACTTC.

The V and J genes are TRBV27 and TRBJ2-3; 14 bases line up with TRBD2. The CDR3 length is 16 residues. With V trimmed by 8 bases and J by 1 base, 5 bases remained unmatched. Germline CDR1 MNHEY, CDR2 SMNVEV (reference sequence). CDR3 coding DNA: TGTGCCAGCGGAAAGGGACTAGCGGGAGGCACAGATACGCAGTATTTT. This gives the protein CASGKGLAGGTDTQYF.

This sequence joins TRBV4-2 and TRBJ2-1; 7 nucleotides match TRBD2. J was trimmed by 7 bases and V by 1 base; bases with no gene match: 10. The CDR3 sequence is 16 residues long. Germline-derived CDR1 and CDR2 are LGHNA and YNFKEQ. CDR3 amino acids: CASSQGSLRELNEQFF. The CDR3 DNA sequence: TGTGCCAGCAGCCAAGGGTCCTTGCGGGAGCTGAATGAGCAGTTCTTC.

V usage is TRBV4-1 and J usage is TRBJ1-5; TRBD1 agrees at 8 bases. Germline values: CDR1 MGHRA, CDR2 YSYEKL. The CDR3 totals 16 residues. After removal of 4 bases from V and 5 bases from J, the junction contained 10 bases not matched to a gene. Here the CDR3 reads CASSRLPGQADQPQHF. In nucleotides, the CDR3 is TGCGCCAGCAGCCGTTTACCGGGACAGGCCGATCAGCCCCAGCATTTT.

The rearrangement uses TRBV18 and TRBJ2-3; D is unclear. Germline V lookup: CDR1 KGHSH, CDR2 LQKENI. The CDR3 has 13 amino acids. Trimming pared 3 bases from V and 0 bases from J, leaving 4 bases between. Written as DNA, the CDR3 is TGTGCCAGCTCACCGTCGAGCACAGATACGCAGTATTTT. Its protein is CASSPSSTDTQYF. Full variable domain (remainder filled in from reference TRBV18 and TRBJ2-3): NAGVMQNPRHLVRRRGQEARLRCSPMKGHSHVYWYRQLPEEGLKFMVYLQKENIIDESGMPKERFSAEFPKEGPSILRIQQVVRGDSAAYFCASSPSSTDTQYFGPGTRLTVL.

The chain is built from TRBV29-1 and TRBJ2-1; TRBD2 is a possible D gene (5 bases). The length of the CDR3 is 14 residues. Germline V gene sequence: CDR1 SQVTM, CDR2 ANQGSEA. The ends were cut back, 2 bases at V and 9 bases at J, with 17 bases in the middle. CDR3 DNA: TGCAGCGTTGAAAGAGGGTTTCTCTTCGTTGAGCAGTTCTTC. This sequence encodes CSVERGFLFVEQFF.

This chain uses TRBV25-1 with TRBJ2-1; 8 bases map to TRBD2. Unmatched junction bases numbered 3, after V lost 1 base and J lost 1 base. The CDR3 totals 16 residues. Germline CDR1 MGHDK, CDR2 SYGVNS. This CDR3 reads CASSESAGGSYNEQFF. The CDR3 DNA reads as TGTGCCAGCAGTGAATCCGCGGGAGGATCCTACAATGAGCAGTTCTTC.

The chain joins TRBV7-2 to TRBJ2-1; D is possibly TRBD2 (7 bases). The V end lost 1 base, the J end lost 5 bases, and 12 bases lay between the germline ends. This CDR3 is 15 amino acids long. In germline, CDR1 is SGHTA, CDR2 FQGNSA. CDR3 bases: TGTGCCAGCAGCTTAGGAGGGGGAGGGGACAATGAGCAGTTCTTC. Protein product: CASSLGGGGDNEQFF.

Concerning this clone itself: An end of the junction does not agree with germline; a read error may underlie this. The chain recombines TRBV5-1 with TRBJ2-2, with a weak D call TRBD2 (6 bases). Germline CDR1 SGHRS, CDR2 YFSETQ. CDR3 length: 17 residues. The CDR3 DNA reads TGCGCCAGCCGGGGGATAGGGTCACTTCCGAATACCGGGGAGCTGTTTTTT. Protein product: CASRGIGSLPNTGELFF. Full variable domain (rest looked up from reference TRBV5-1 and TRBJ2-2): KAGVTQTPRYLIKTRGQQVTLSCSPISGHRSVSWYQQTPGQGLQFLFEYFSETQRNKGNFPGRFSGRQFSNSRSEMNVSTLELGDSALYLCASRGIGSLPNTGELFFGEGSRLTVL.

This chain uses TRBV27 with TRBJ2-1, with D tentatively TRBD1 (7 bases). The CDR3 spans 12 residues. Germline CDR1 and CDR2: MNHEY and SMNVEV (reference sequence). V was clipped by 6 bases and J by 8 bases, with 11 bases between them. This CDR3 reads CASSPRGDEQFF. The DNA for the CDR3 is TGTGCCAGCAGCCCCAGGGGGGATGAGCAGTTCTTC.

V is TRBV27 and J is TRBJ1-2, with D hard to call. This CDR3 region has 13 residues. Trimming left V 2 bases short and J 2 bases short, with 6 bases between. CDR1 and CDR2 (germline): MNHEY, SMNVEV (reference sequence). The CDR3 nucleotides read TGTGCCAGCAGTTTAAGCAGGAACTATGGCTACACCTTC. It translates to CASSLSRNYGYTF.

The CDR3 nucleotides read TGCGCCAGCAGCACACGGACAGGGCCTAATGAAAAACTGTTTTTT. Protein product: CASSTRTGPNEKLFF. The genes are TRBV4-1 and TRBJ1-4, with 8 bases lining up with TRBD1. Germline lookup yields CDR1 MGHRA and CDR2 YSYEKL. There are 15 residues in the CDR3. With V trimmed by 5 bases and J by 3 bases, 5 bases remained unmatched.

A word on this clone: One end of the junction fails to match germline, which may point to a read error. This CDR3 is also generated by other DNA sequences in the sample. The chain links TRBV19 to TRBJ1-5; D is unresolved. Germline CDR1 LNHDA, CDR2 SQIVND (reference sequence). The CDR3 length is 14 residues. CDR3 DNA: TGCGCCAGTAGTTATGGGCAGCCCCATGAGCCCCAGCATTTT. This translates into CASSYGQPHEPQHF.

The V gene is TRBV25-1, the J gene TRBJ2-1; 10 positions agree with TRBD1. Germline V lookup: CDR1 MGHDK, CDR2 SYGVNS. The CDR3 is made up of 17 amino acids. The junction had 5 bases not matched to a gene; V was cut back by 3 bases and J by 0 bases. CDR3 sequence reads: CASSELTGGDSYNEQFF. In DNA, the CDR3 is TGTGCCAGCAGTGAGCTGACAGGGGGCGACTCCTACAATGAGCAGTTCTTC.

This clone came up many times. The genes are TRBV4-3 and TRBJ2-2, with a weak D call TRBD2 (6 bases). Germline CDR1 reads LGHNA; CDR2 reads YSLEER. The CDR3 consists of 16 residues. With 0 bases removed from V and 7 bases from J, the gap between germline ends came to 15 bases. CDR3 nucleotide sequence: TGCGCCAGCAGCCAAGAGCCCCAGGGCGGGAACGGGGAGCTGTTTTTT. Its translation is CASSQEPQGGNGELFF.

This chain links TRBV10-3 with TRBJ2-7; 15 bases line up with TRBD2. Per germline, CDR1 ENHRY and CDR2 SYGVKD. Trimming took 4 bases from V and 3 from J; bases not matched to a gene: 1. CDR3 length: 15 residues. CDR3 sequence reads: CAISAGLAGGYEQYF. In DNA form, the CDR3 reads TGTGCCATCAGTGCGGGACTAGCGGGAGGCTACGAGCAGTACTTC.

The chain couples TRBV5-4 to TRBJ2-7; no reliable D call. Germline CDR1 and CDR2: SGHNT and YYREEE (reference sequence). This CDR3 has 14 amino acids. Trimming stripped 5 bases from V and 5 bases from J, with 17 bases between. The CDR3 loop reads CASSTTAGVDEQYF. CDR3 in DNA: TGTGCCAGCAGTACTACCGCTGGTGTCGACGAGCAGTACTTC.